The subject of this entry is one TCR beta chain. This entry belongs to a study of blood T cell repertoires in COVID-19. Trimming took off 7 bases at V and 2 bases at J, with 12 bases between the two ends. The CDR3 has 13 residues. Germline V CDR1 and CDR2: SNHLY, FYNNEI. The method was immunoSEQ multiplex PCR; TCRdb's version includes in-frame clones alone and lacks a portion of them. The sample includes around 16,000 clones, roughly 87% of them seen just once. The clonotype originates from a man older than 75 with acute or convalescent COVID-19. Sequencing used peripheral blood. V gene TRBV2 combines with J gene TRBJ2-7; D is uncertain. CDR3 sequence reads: CASTTRDPYEQYF. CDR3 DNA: TGTGCCAGCACCACTCGCGATCCCTACGAGCAGTACTTC.